Ten or more counts support the clone carrying this TCR beta chain. Its antigen is currently unknown. Time point described: newly diagnosed GD, antithyroid drugs for less than 3 months. Construction of the TCR library relied on RNA isolated from PBMCs. This sample is drawn from a study of regulatory T cells in long-lasting Graves disease. iRepertoire HTBI primers and Arm-PCR of CDR3 regions built TCR beta libraries. TCRdb recomputed calls from the multiplex PCR reads with MiXCR, one row per CDR3 protein. The data show over 300,000 distinct CDR3 sequences, with around 15% seen just once and 22% held by the top ten. The CDR3 has 17 residues. Germline V CDR1 and CDR2: LNHNV, YYDKDF (reference sequence). V was cut by 0 bases and J by 5 bases, with 17 bases left in between. Points from the study as a whole: Relative to new patients (966), persistent patients exhibited greater sharing of public clonotypes (approximately 2,700). Persistent disease samples used TRBV28, TRBJ1-2 and TRBJ2-5 preferentially. No thyroid tissue was studied; the work used peripheral blood only.

V gene TRBV15 combines with J gene TRBJ2-1, with D possibly matching TRBD1 (5 bases). The source was peripheral blood mononuclear cells (PBMCs), collected at new diagnosis, from a patient treated with antithyroid drugs. The source of this sequence is a female donor with Graves disease. CDR3 DNA sequence: TGTGCCACCAGCAGAGATTCGGGCGGACACAGAGACAATGAGCAGTTCTTC. Encoded protein: CATSRDSGGHRDNEQFF.